This TCR beta chain was retrieved from a study of T cell responses to AZD1222 COVID-19 vaccine. Study observations and caveats: Reportedly, nearly half the spike-specific TCRs target unmutated variant regions. Vaccination with two AZD1222 doses was followed by a rise in Spike-specific TCR breadth and depth. It was only after the peak T cell response that any repertoires were sampled.

The ends lost 0 bases at V and 3 bases at J; junction bases unmatched: 4. The CDR3 runs to 17 residues. The V gene's germline CDR1 is SGDLS and CDR2 YYNGEE. Turning to this clone: The antigen is unknown.

Repertoires were generated with immunoSEQ multiplex PCR, while TCRdb's copy carries only in-frame clones and drops some. The sample has around 110,000 clones; under 90% are singletons. Sequenced material: peripheral blood, taken on day 0 of AZD1222 vaccination. The V call is TRBV9, the J call TRBJ2-2, with TRBD1 matching over 11 bases. The source of this sequence is an adult in good health. The CDR3, as DNA: TGTGCCAGCAGCGTAGTTCGGGACAGGGGGTACACCGGGGAGCTGTTTTTT. It yields the protein CASSVVRDRGYTGELFF. Combining the CDR3 with reference TRBV9 and TRBJ2-2 gives the whole variable domain DSGVTQTPKHLITATGQRVTLRCSPRSGDLSVYWYQQSLDQGLQFLIQYYNGEERAKGNILERFSAQQFPDLHSELNLSSLELGDSALYFCASSVVRDRGYTGELFFGEGSRLTVL.